A single TCR beta chain is shown here with its context. The data originate from a study of spatial heterogeneity in lung cancer. Germline assignment: CDR1 LGHNA and CDR2 YSLEER. V lost 0 bases and J 8 bases, leaving 11 bases between the germline ends. The CDR3 runs to 15 residues. Specified time point: sample taken at primary tumor resection. Whole RNA came from tumor, nontumor lung or frozen PBMC and was sequenced without being sorted. TCRdb used MiXCR to reprocess the 5' RACE reads, holding one entry per CDR3 protein. The sample has about 92,000 distinct CDR3 sequences, about an eighth seen once; the top ten hold just over 40%.

Here the sequenced sample was PBMCs, taken at surgery. This receptor was obtained from a male donor with early-stage non-small cell lung cancer. V is TRBV4-3 and J is TRBJ1-6; unclear D gene. CDR3 loop: CASSQDLNGDSPLHF. CDR3 in DNA: TGCGCCAGCAGCCAAGATTTGAACGGAGATTCACCCCTCCACTTT.